Below are 2 T cell receptor beta chains sequenced from a single sample in a study of CD8+CD57+ T cells in acquired aplastic anemia. TCR beta VDJ and CDR3 profiling used genomic DNA as template. TCRdb analysed the reads with MiXCR anew, one entry per CDR3 protein. The sample carries around 500,000 distinct CDR3 sequences, roughly 34% recorded once. Sequenced patients had shown CD8+CD57+ cell expansion by flow cytometry. Sequencing was done on a sample of sorted CD4+, CD8+, or CD8+CD57+ T cells (not recorded which) from PBMCs. The receptors were sampled from a human donor with aplastic anemia.

This clonotype was counted between two and nine times. This may be a read error: a much more frequent sequence differs by one nucleotide. This rearrangement joins TRBV7-2 to TRBJ2-3; D is perhaps TRBD1 (5 bases). The J call could be wrong; TRBJ1-5 is a better fit for the DNA end. Germline V lookup: CDR1 SGHTA, CDR2 FQGNSA. The length of the CDR3 is 14 residues. CDR3 in amino acids: CASSLGLVTDTQHF. The CDR3 nucleotides are TGTGCCAGCAGCTTGGGGCTAGTCACAGATACGCAGCATTTT.

The chain joins TRBV11-2 to TRBJ2-3, with no clear D. The CDR3 covers 16 residues. V lost 1 base and J 3 bases, leaving 14 bases between the germline ends. Germline CDR1 and CDR2: SGHAT and FQNNGV. The CDR3 DNA reads TGTGCCAGCAGCTTAGTGTTGTGGGGTGGGACAGATACGCAGTATTTT. This sequence encodes CASSLVLWGGTDTQYF.